This T cell receptor (beta chain) was sequenced for a study of sequential checkpoint blockade in melanoma. About the study: First-line arms were nivolumab then ipilimumab, or the reverse, randomized 1:1. TCRβ was sequenced from DNA of under 100 pretreatment tumors. Some 22 patients had tumor biopsies before treatment and at week 13.

Treatment of the sample: randomized to nivolumab then ipilimumab (arm A) or the reverse (arm B). Sequencing used immunoSEQ multiplex PCR; TCRdb keeps in-frame clones, though not all of them. The table shows around 1,700 clones, with 15% to 20% occurring only once. In this sample, this clone is medium-sized. J lost 5 bases, V lost 8 bases, and 11 bases had no gene match. CDR1 and CDR2 from the germline V gene are MNHGY and SAAAGT. The CDR3 runs 15 residues. The sequences come from tumor tissue (inferred from file names), collected from a patient given nivolumab and ipilimumab in sequence. The sequence was collected from a human donor with melanoma. V is TRBV6-8 and J is TRBJ2-5, with 10 bases aligning to TRBD2. CDR3 DNA: TGTGCCAGCTGTGCCGGAGCGGGGGGGATGGAGACCCAGTACTTC. This sequence encodes CASCAGAGGMETQYF.